This TCR beta chain is drawn from a study of T cells in localized non-small cell lung cancer. Study-level findings and limits: Appearances in adjacent lung were noted for a median approximately 50 of the top 100 tumor clones. Uninvolved adjacent lung had higher T cell clonality than tumor and all other tissues. Longer overall survival was seen with higher T cell density measured in blood.

CDR1 KGHSH and CDR2 LQKENI come from the germline V gene. The CDR3 extends over 14 amino acids. Trimming stripped 3 bases from V and 6 bases from J, with 11 bases between. A few counts support this clone. No antigen is known for it. Some clones are missing from TCRdb's copy, which holds only in-frame ones; the method was immunoSEQ multiplex PCR. The sample lists around 1,500 clones; around 26% were seen once. This receptor was identified in a male donor aged 60 or over with stage II squamous cell lung carcinoma. The sample consisted of lung tumor tissue, taken before any cancer treatment. The chain couples TRBV18 to TRBJ1-4, with D possibly TRBD1 on 6 matching bases. CDR3 residues: CASSPPGVDEKLFF. DNA for the CDR3: TGTGCCAGCTCACCCCCAGGGGTGGATGAAAAACTGTTTTTT.